The next 8 T cell receptor beta chains were all read from a single sample in a study of tumor-infiltrating lymphocytes in primary liver carcinoma (dated by TCRdb to the late 2010s). Total RNA and DNA were co-extracted from about 19-30 mg of bulk tissue with the AllPrep DNA/RNA mini kit, without cell sorting. The data were produced on an Illumina HiSeq 2500. TCRbeta-specific cDNA was reverse-transcribed from approximately 500 ng total RNA using a constant-region primer and ProtoScript II reverse transcriptase. Three nested multiplex PCR rounds, following a slightly modified ARM-PCR procedure, were used to build the TCRbeta libraries. Each of the first two PCR rounds ran for roughly 11 cycles and used multiplex TRBV1-TRBV30 forward primers together with a Cbeta reverse primer. Clones were called with MiXCR by TCRdb after fastp trimmed the public reads at Q25, and only in-frame beta chains were retained. Each CDR3 protein gets just one entry, which takes the most common genes and DNA from the rows behind it. The table for this sample lists 20,000 to 25,000 distinct CDR3 sequences; about 75% of them were counted only once. Jointly, the top ten make up 40% of the sample.

The sample taken for sequencing was liver tumor tissue from sampling region 1. Read against the paper, the sample's cell subset or site label means: tumor region T1, superior pole. The origin of the receptors is a woman aged 30 to 39 with primary liver carcinoma and hepatitis B virus infection.

A word on this clonotype: The CDR3 does not close with the conserved phenylalanine or tryptophan, likely indicating a read error. This chain joins TRBV13 and TRBJ2-1, with 11 bases that match TRBD2. Germline assignment: CDR1 PRHDT and CDR2 FYEKMQ (reference sequence). CDR3 size: 16 residues. The CDR3 DNA reads TGCGCCAGCAGCACCGAGACTAGCGGGGCATACAATGAGCAGTTCATC. It translates to CASSTETSGAYNEQFI.

This clonotype was detected ten times or more. The gene calls are TRBV12-3 or TRBV12-4 and TRBJ1-5; a weak D match, TRBD1 (5 bases). The CDR3 has 13 amino acids. The V end was cut by 3 bases, the J end by 7 bases, with 10 bases between. This chain's CDR3 is CASSLAGRQPQHF. The CDR3 region has the DNA TGTGCCAGCAGTTTGGCGGGACGGCAGCCCCAGCATTTT.

Turning to this clonotype: The junction differs from germline at one of its ends, possibly a read error. The chain uses TRBV11-2 and TRBJ2-3, with 12 bases lining up with TRBD2. In germline, CDR1 is SGHAT, CDR2 FQNNGV. CDR3 size: 16 residues. CDR3 in amino acids: CASSAGLAGIIDTHHF. CDR3 nucleotide sequence: TGTGCCAGCAGCGCGGGACTAGCGGGTATTATTGATACGCATCATTTT.

About this clonotype itself: The germline gene is not matched at one end of the junction; a read error may be the cause. In DNA, the CDR3 is TGTGCCAGCAGCCGGAGACAGGCCTCCTACAATGAGCAGTTC. It translates to CASSRRQASYNEQF. This rearrangement joins TRBV11-1 to TRBJ2-1, with D possibly being TRBD1 (6 bases). Germline CDR1 SGHAT, CDR2 FQDESV (reference sequence). The CDR3 has 14 residues.

With regard to this clonotype: An end of the junction does not agree with germline; a read error may underlie this. The chain couples TRBV6-1 to TRBJ1-2; no definite D call. The CDR3 totals 18 residues. In germline, CDR1 is MNHNS, CDR2 SASEGT. CDR3 sequence (DNA): TGTGCCAGCAGTGGACCATTCCTGGTCCTTAGATCTAACTATGACTACACCTTC. It specifies CASSGPFLVLRSNYDYTF.

CDR3 coding DNA: TGTGGCACCTCCTTACTCTCTGGCACAGATACGCAGTATTTT. Protein: CGTSLLSGTDTQYF. The chain couples TRBV11-2 to TRBJ2-3, with D uncertain. The CDR3 extends over 14 amino acids. Germline V lookup: CDR1 SGHAT, CDR2 FQNNGV.

This clonotype was found once. This is likely a read error, given that the CDR3 carries no conserved phenylalanine or tryptophan at its end. The chain couples TRBV28 to TRBJ1-5, with 7 bases matching TRBD1. J gave up 8 bases and V 2 bases, and 6 bases lay outside the gene matches. This CDR3 comprises 14 residues. The germline V gene encodes CDR1 MDHEN and CDR2 SYDVKM. The CDR3 here is CASSLTQGYEPQHY. CDR3 in DNA: TGTGCCAGCAGTTTAACACAGGGGTATGAGCCCCAGCATTAT.

Points on this clonotype: At one end, the junction sequence differs from germline, possibly due to a read error. The J gene is TRBJ2-5, the V gene TRBV12-3 or TRBV12-4; tentatively, D is TRBD2 (6 bases). The CDR3 is 15 residues long. In DNA form, the CDR3 reads TGTGCCAGTAGTACCTTGCCCGGGAGCGAAGAGACCCAGCACTTC. Its protein is CASSTLPGSEETQHF.